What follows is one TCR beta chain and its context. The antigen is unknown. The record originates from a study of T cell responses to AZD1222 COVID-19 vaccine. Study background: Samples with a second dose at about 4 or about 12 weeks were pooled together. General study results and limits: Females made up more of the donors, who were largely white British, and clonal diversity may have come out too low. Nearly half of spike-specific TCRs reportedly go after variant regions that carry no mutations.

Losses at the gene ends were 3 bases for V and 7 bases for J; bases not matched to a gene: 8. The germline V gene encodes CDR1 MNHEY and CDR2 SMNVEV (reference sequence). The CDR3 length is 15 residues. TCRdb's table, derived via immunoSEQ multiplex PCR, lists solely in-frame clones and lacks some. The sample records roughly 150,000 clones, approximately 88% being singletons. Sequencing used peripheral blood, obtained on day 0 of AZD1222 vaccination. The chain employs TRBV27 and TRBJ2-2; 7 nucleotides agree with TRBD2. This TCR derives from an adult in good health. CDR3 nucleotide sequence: TGTGCCAGCAGTTTTCGCGGGAGTAAGCACGGGGAGCTGTTTTTT. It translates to CASSFRGSKHGELFF.